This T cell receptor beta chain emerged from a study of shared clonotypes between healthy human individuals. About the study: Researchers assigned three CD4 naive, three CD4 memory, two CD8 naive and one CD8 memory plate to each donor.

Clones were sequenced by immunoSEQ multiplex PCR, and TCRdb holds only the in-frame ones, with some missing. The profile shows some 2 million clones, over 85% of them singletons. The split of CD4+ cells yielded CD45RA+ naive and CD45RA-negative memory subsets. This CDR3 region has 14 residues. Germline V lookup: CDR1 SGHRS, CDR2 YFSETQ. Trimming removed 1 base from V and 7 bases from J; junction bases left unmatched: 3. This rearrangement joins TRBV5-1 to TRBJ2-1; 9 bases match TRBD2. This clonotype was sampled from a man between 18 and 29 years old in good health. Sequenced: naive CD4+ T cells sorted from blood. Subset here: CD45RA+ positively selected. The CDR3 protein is CASSLTREGNEQFF. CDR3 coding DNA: TGCGCCAGCAGCTTGACGCGGGAGGGAAATGAGCAGTTCTTC.